A selection of T cell receptor beta chains follows, all from one sample in a study of CD8+CD57+ T cells in acquired aplastic anemia. TCRdb re-derived calls from the reads in MiXCR, one entry per CDR3 protein. The sample has 400,000 to 600,000 distinct CDR3 sequences; 25% to 40% are singletons. Specimen: sorted CD4+, CD8+, or CD8+CD57+ T cells (not recorded which) from PBMCs. The origin of the receptors is a human donor with aplastic anemia. Each CDR3 is given with its conserved first and last residue. D genes are given only for firm matches. Clone size appears in some rows only: once, few, many, or a class for an expanded clone.

TRBV12-3/TRBV12-4	many	TRBD1	TRBJ1-6	TGTGCCAGCAGTTACCCCGGGACAGGGAATTCACCCCTCCACTTT	CASSYPGTGNSPLHF
TRBV19	many	TRBD2	TRBJ2-1	TGTGCCAGTAGTAGTACTAGCGGGAGGTGGAATGAGCAGTTCTTC	CASSSTSGRWNEQFF
TRBV2	.	.	TRBJ1-1	TGTGCCAGCAGCCAACGTTCGCAAGGGAACACTGAAGCTTTCTTT	CASSQRSQGNTEAFF
TRBV18	.	.	TRBJ1-3	TGTGCCAGCTCACCGGCCTCCAACTCTGGAAACACCATATATTTT	CASSPASNSGNTIYF
TRBV4-1	.	TRBD2	TRBJ2-4	TGCGCCACCCAGACAGCGGGAGGGCCGGCGGGGAGTTCGGACATTCAGTACTTC	CATQTAGGPAGSSDIQYF
TRBV5-4	.	TRBD1	TRBJ1-5	TGTGCCATCGGGACAGATAGCAATCAGCCCCAGCATTTT	CAIGTDSNQPQHF
TRBV7-2	.	.	TRBJ1-4	TGTGCCAGCAGCTGGGGGGGGCAATATGAAAAACTGTTTTTT	CASSWGGQYEKLFF
TRBV19	few	TRBD2	TRBJ2-1	TGTGCCAGTCAACGGCGGGAGGGGTACAATGAGCAGTTCTTC	CASQRREGYNEQFF
TRBV4-1	.	.	TRBJ2-7	TGCGCCAGCAGCCAATCCCTTACCGGTAGGCCTACCTACGAGCAGTACTTC	CASSQSLTGRPTYEQYF
TRBV6-2/TRBV6-3	few	TRBD1	TRBJ1-2	TGTGCCAGCAGTTCGGGACAGAGCTATGGCTACACCTTC	CASSSGQSYGYTF
TRBV7-3	many	TRBD1	TRBJ1-3	TGTGCCAGCAGCTTAGCTCCAACCACAGGGGGTTACACCATATATTTT	CASSLAPTTGGYTIYF
TRBV27	few	TRBD2	TRBJ2-7	TGTGCCAGCCGAGTAGCGGGGGAAATCTACGAGCAGTACTTC	CASRVAGEIYEQYF
TRBV20-1	few	.	TRBJ2-7	TGCAGTGCTGTCCAGGGGGGTCGCTACGAGCAGTACTTC	CSAVQGGRYEQYF
TRBV2	many	.	TRBJ1-5	TGTGCCAGCGGGGGCAATCAGCCCCAGCATTTT	CASGGNQPQHF
TRBV15	many	.	TRBJ2-3	TGTGCCACCGGTTATAACGCAGATACGCAGTATTTT	CATGYNADTQYF
TRBV5-1	.	.	TRBJ1-1	TGCGCCAGCAGCCAGTTCCTTGGGTTGAACACTGAAGCTTTCTTT	CASSQFLGLNTEAFF
TRBV14	many	.	TRBJ1-2	TGTGCCAGCAGCCAACGTACAGGGTTTGGGGGCTACACCTTC	CASSQRTGFGGYTF
TRBV6-2/TRBV6-3	.	.	TRBJ1-5	TGTGCCAGCAGTCGTCGGGCGACAGGTGCCAATCAGCCCCAGCATTTT	CASSRRATGANQPQHF
TRBV24-1	many	TRBD1	TRBJ2-1	TGTGCCACCAGTGATGGGAGACAGGGGTCCTACAATGAGCAGTTCTTC	CATSDGRQGSYNEQFF
TRBV15	few	TRBD2	TRBJ2-2	TGTGCCACCAGCAGAGATCGAGCGGGGGCCTCGTCCGGGGAGCTGTTTTTT	CATSRDRAGASSGELFF
TRBV19	.	.	TRBJ1-4	TGTGCCAGTAGTATGTCAGGGGATGAAAAACTGTTTTTT	CASSMSGDEKLFF
TRBV2	many	.	TRBJ1-6	TGTGCCAGCAGTGAACAGACAGAGAATTCACCCCTCCACTTT	CASSEQTENSPLHF
TRBV19	.	TRBD2	TRBJ2-5	TGTGCCAGTAGTATTTCTCCGACTAGCGGACAAGAGACCCAGTACTTC	CASSISPTSGQETQYF
TRBV20-1	.	.	TRBJ2-3	TGCAGTGCTCCCCCTACCATGGGAGATACGCAGTATTTT	CSAPPTMGDTQYF
TRBV7-2	many	.	TRBJ2-7	TGTGCCAGCAGCTCATCACTCGAGCAGTACTTC	CASSSSLEQYF
TRBV20-1	.	.	TRBJ2-7	TGCAGTGCTAGAGGTTCCCAGGTAGTTAGCTACGAGCAGTACTTC	CSARGSQVVSYEQYF
TRBV20-1	many	TRBD2	TRBJ2-3	TGCAGTGCGATCGGGACTAGCGGGGGGGCAGAGTATTTT	CSAIGTSGGAEYF
TRBV7-8	.	.	TRBJ2-2	TGTGCCAGCAGCTTAATCCGGGAGTGGGGTCGGACCGGGGAGCTGTTTTTT	CASSLIREWGRTGELFF
TRBV4-3	.	.	TRBJ1-4	TGCGCCAGCAGCCAAGCCTACCGGGCGGCGGATGAAAAACTGTTTTTT	CASSQAYRAADEKLFF
TRBV30	.	TRBD2	TRBJ2-1	TGTGCCTGGAGGGAGTGGACTAGCGGGAGAGGGAATGAGCAGTTCTTC	CAWREWTSGRGNEQFF
TRBV7-9	.	.	TRBJ1-1	TGTGCCAGCACCTTGACCCAGACGGTCGAAGCTTTCTTT	CASTLTQTVEAFF
TRBV7-8	.	TRBD1	TRBJ2-7	TGTGCCAGCAGCCCCAGGGGGCGGAACGAGCAGTACTTC	CASSPRGRNEQYF
TRBV2	once	TRBD1	TRBJ1-1	TGTGCCAGCAGTGTACAGGGGGCGTACACTGAAGCTTTCTTT	CASSVQGAYTEAFF
TRBV9	.	TRBD1	TRBJ1-3	TGTGCCAGCGGGCCACAGGGGGCTGGAAACACCATATATTTT	CASGPQGAGNTIYF
TRBV2	few	.	TRBJ2-1	TGTGCCAGCAGTGAAAGGTGGGAACTTGAGCAGTTCTTC	CASSERWELEQFF
TRBV25-1	.	.	TRBJ1-6	TGTGCCAGCAATACCTTGGGGGGCCTGGGGAATTCACCCCTCCACTTT	CASNTLGGLGNSPLHF
TRBV25-1	.	.	TRBJ2-2	TGTGCCAGTGGTCGGGACCTAACAAGTAACACCGGGGAGCTGTTTTTT	CASGRDLTSNTGELFF
TRBV20-1	.	TRBD1	TRBJ1-1	TGCAGTGCTAGAGAGGGGACAGGGATGAACACTGAAGCTTTCTTT	CSAREGTGMNTEAFF
TRBV5-5	few	.	TRBJ1-3	TGTGCCAGCAGACCTAAGGCGGGACGGCTAAACACCATATATTTT	CASRPKAGRLNTIYF
TRBV4-3	many	.	TRBJ1-5	TGCGCCAGCAGCCAAGATACAGGGAGCAATCAGCCCCAGCATTTT	CASSQDTGSNQPQHF
TRBV20-1	.	.	TRBJ2-2	TGCAGTGCTAGAGCCGGGATTCTAAGCGGGGAGCTGTTTTTT	CSARAGILSGELFF
TRBV7-9	many	.	TRBJ1-1	TGTGCCAGCAGCGGCACTGAAGCTTTCTTT	CASSGTEAFF
TRBV7-8	many	.	TRBJ2-3	TGTGCCAGCAGGGAGGGGAAGGTAGATACGCAGTATTTT	CASREGKVDTQYF
TRBV29-1	many	TRBD2	TRBJ2-1	TGCAGCGTTGTAGGGACTATACAATCGAATGAGCAGTTCTTC	CSVVGTIQSNEQFF
TRBV7-2	.	TRBD2	TRBJ2-5	TGTGCCAGCAGCCCCGTAAGCGGGGGCGGTGGAGAGACCCAGTACTTC	CASSPVSGGGGETQYF
TRBV7-3	.	.	TRBJ2-4	TGTGCCAGCAGCCCCACTTTGGGGCTAGCCAAAAACATTCAGTACTTC	CASSPTLGLAKNIQYF
TRBV20-1	.	.	TRBJ1-5	TGCAGTGCTAGTCACAGCGACTATAGCAATCAGCCCCAGCATTTT	CSASHSDYSNQPQHF
TRBV7-3	.	.	TRBJ2-3	TGTGTCAGCAGTTTCCAGTTCACAGATACGCAGTATTTT	CVSSFQFTDTQYF